Listed below are T cell receptor beta chains from one sample, sequenced in a study of shared clonotypes between healthy human individuals. The method was immunoSEQ multiplex PCR; TCRdb's version includes in-frame clones alone and lacks a portion of them. This table holds more than 550,000 clones, about 92% found once. Source material: memory CD8+ T cells from PBMCs. Source of these receptors: a man between 18 and 35 years old in good health. Some clones in this sample may be carry-over from other donors' samples. The CDR3 runs from the conserved cysteine through the conserved F or W. Fields, in order: V gene, J gene, D gene, clone size, CDR3 protein, CDR3 DNA. D genes are given only for firm matches. The size of a clone is reported for some rows only, either as once, few or many, or as a class for expanded clones.

>TRBV13|TRBJ2-7|TRBD2|NA
CASSKGGLAGYEQYF
TGTGCCAGCAGCAAGGGGGGACTAGCGGGCTACGAGCAGTACTTC
>TRBV7-2|TRBJ2-5|NA|NA
CASSPGGGETQYF
TGTGCCAGCAGCCCAGGGGGGGGAGAGACCCAGTACTTC
>TRBV6-4|TRBJ2-6|NA|NA
CASSPLTGANVLTF
TGTGCCAGCAGCCCACTGACTGGGGCCAACGTCCTGACTTTC
>TRBV7-8|TRBJ2-7|TRBD1|NA
CASSSRGQGTYEQYF
TGTGCCAGCAGCTCGCGAGGACAGGGAACCTACGAGCAGTACTTC
>TRBV7-2|TRBJ2-7|NA|NA
CASSLSLVPNEQYF
TGTGCCAGCAGCTTGAGTCTAGTTCCCAACGAGCAGTACTTC
>TRBV5-8|TRBJ1-1|TRBD1|NA
CASLPPPGQGPPGGTFF
TGTGCCAGCTTGCCCCCGCCGGGACAGGGTCCTCCGGGGGGGACTTTCTTT
>TRBV11-1|TRBJ1-2|NA|NA
CASSLARAGEAYGYTF
TGTGCCAGCAGCTTAGCGCGGGCAGGGGAAGCCTATGGCTACACCTTC
>TRBV28|TRBJ2-3|NA|NA
CASSPHTFAGYTDTQYF
TGTGCCAGCAGTCCACACACCTTTGCGGGGTACACAGATACGCAGTATTTT
>TRBV28|TRBJ1-1|NA|NA
CASSSSGAHQMNTEAFF
TGTGCCAGCAGTTCGTCCGGGGCCCACCAAATGAACACTGAAGCTTTCTTT
>TRBV6-4|TRBJ2-3|NA|NA
CASSEGASGGTDTQYF
TGTGCCAGCAGTGAGGGGGCTAGCGGAGGCACAGATACGCAGTATTTT
>TRBV30|TRBJ2-7|TRBD1|NA
CAWRKTGAYEQYF
TGTGCCTGGAGAAAGACAGGGGCCTACGAGCAGTACTTC
>TRBV7-2|TRBJ2-7|NA|NA
CASSLVGTSFYEQYF
TGTGCCAGCAGCTTAGTCGGGACCTCCTTCTACGAGCAGTACTTC
>TRBV29-1|TRBJ2-1|NA|NA
CSAERDNEQFF
TGCAGCGCCGAGAGAGACAATGAGCAGTTCTTC
>TRBV5-1|TRBJ2-7|NA|NA
CASSLSRYEQYF
TGCGCCAGCAGCTTGTCGCGATACGAGCAGTACTTC
>TRBV7-9|TRBJ1-1|NA|few
CASSFPLNTEAFF
TGTGCCAGCAGCTTTCCGTTGAACACTGAAGCTTTCTTT
>TRBV9|TRBJ2-1|NA|NA
CASSVGLVGKVEQFF
TGTGCCAGCAGCGTAGGGCTAGTGGGAAAGGTAGAGCAGTTCTTC
>TRBV28|TRBJ2-7|TRBD2|NA
CASRISGRDHEQYF
TGTGCCAGCAGGATTAGCGGGAGAGACCACGAGCAGTACTTC
>TRBV15|TRBJ2-1|NA|NA
CATSRDITGGNEQFF
TGTGCCACCAGCAGAGATATCACCGGAGGGAATGAGCAGTTCTTC
>TRBV15|TRBJ2-7|TRBD1|NA
CATSRDRGNEQYF
TGTGCCACCAGCAGGGACAGGGGCAACGAGCAGTACTTC
>TRBV7-8|TRBJ2-7|NA|NA
CASSLFTDASSYEQYF
TGTGCCAGCAGCTTATTTACGGACGCGAGCTCCTACGAGCAGTACTTC
>TRBV7-8|TRBJ1-5|NA|NA
CASSFSGQPQHF
TGTGCCAGCAGCTTCTCCGGGCAGCCCCAGCATTTT
>TRBV7-2|TRBJ1-2|TRBD1|NA
CASSSGTAPTLYGYTF
TGTGCCAGCAGCTCCGGGACAGCCCCCACTCTCTATGGCTACACCTTC
>TRBV5-6|TRBJ2-1|NA|NA
CASSLVRAREQFF
TGTGCCAGCAGCTTGGTACGGGCCCGGGAGCAGTTCTTC
>TRBV15|TRBJ1-1|TRBD1|NA
CATSRGRTGNTEAFF
TGTGCCACCAGCAGAGGTAGGACAGGGAACACTGAAGCTTTCTTT
>TRBV19|TRBJ1-5|TRBD1|NA
CASSINQDRVKNQPQHF
TGTGCCAGTAGTATAAATCAGGACAGGGTAAAAAATCAGCCCCAGCATTTT
>TRBV27|TRBJ2-3|TRBD2|NA
CASSLLAGGPTDTQYF
TGTGCCAGCAGTTTACTAGCGGGAGGGCCAACAGATACGCAGTATTTT
>TRBV27|TRBJ2-7|NA|NA
CASSLSSISYEQYF
TGTGCCAGCAGTTTATCCTCCATTTCCTACGAGCAGTACTTC
>TRBV5-1|TRBJ2-5|TRBD1|NA
CASSLPDRGFQETQYF
TGCGCCAGCAGCCTTCCGGACAGGGGATTCCAAGAGACCCAGTACTTC
>TRBV7-6|TRBJ2-7|TRBD2|NA
CASSPPGAGGYEQYF
TGTGCCAGCAGCCCCCCAGGAGCCGGGGGGTACGAGCAGTACTTC
>TRBV28|TRBJ2-7|TRBD1|NA
CASTPTGVSYEQYF
TGTGCCAGCACCCCGACAGGGGTCTCCTACGAGCAGTACTTC
>TRBV9|TRBJ2-3|NA|NA
CASSPFGGTDTQYF
TGTGCCAGCAGCCCGTTCGGGGGAACAGATACGCAGTATTTT
>TRBV11-1|TRBJ1-1|NA|NA
CASKEGPLNTEAFF
TGTGCCAGCAAGGAGGGGCCCCTGAACACTGAAGCTTTCTTT
>TRBV6-6|TRBJ1-2|NA|NA
CASIPGPNRNYGYTF
TGTGCCAGCATCCCTGGCCCTAATCGGAACTATGGCTACACCTTC
>TRBV6-1|TRBJ2-7|NA|few
CASTGLGASYEQYF
TGTGCCAGCACTGGATTGGGGGCTTCCTACGAGCAGTACTTC
>TRBV7-9|TRBJ2-7|TRBD2|NA
CASSQLAASSYEQYF
TGCGCCAGCAGCCAACTAGCGGCAAGCTCCTACGAGCAGTACTTC
>TRBV19|TRBJ2-4|NA|NA
CASVLNIQYF
TGTGCCAGCGTATTGAACATTCAGTACTTC
>TRBV11-2|TRBJ2-5|TRBD2|NA
CASSHDPPGLLYEQTQYF
TGTGCCAGCAGCCACGACCCCCCGGGACTATTATATGAACAGACCCAGTACTTC
>TRBV19|TRBJ1-1|TRBD1|NA
CASSIDPGQGEAFF
TGTGCCAGTAGTATAGATCCCGGACAGGGTGAAGCTTTCTTT
>TRBV4-2|TRBJ2-7|NA|once
CASSQPADYEQYF
TGTGCCAGCAGCCAGCCAGCGGATTACGAGCAGTACTTC
>TRBV7-6|TRBJ1-5|NA|NA
CASSWGSDQPQHF
TGTGCCAGCAGTTGGGGATCGGATCAGCCCCAGCATTTT
>TRBV28|TRBJ2-6|NA|NA
CASSNLGPGANVLTF
TGTGCCAGCAGCAACCTAGGGCCTGGGGCCAACGTCCTGACTTTC
>TRBV11-2|TRBJ2-5|NA|NA
CASSLGLAGRETQYF
TGTGCCAGCAGCTTGGGGTTGGCAGGGAGGGAGACCCAGTACTTC
>TRBV9|TRBJ1-2|NA|NA
CASSDTYGYTF
TGTGCCAGCAGCGATACCTATGGCTACACCTTC
>TRBV27|TRBJ2-2|NA|NA
CASSFGGIGELFF
TGTGCCAGCAGTTTTGGGGGAATCGGGGAGCTGTTTTTT
>TRBV7-6|TRBJ2-3|NA|NA
CASSLAPIGQSTDTQYF
TGTGCCAGCAGCTTAGCGCCGATTGGGCAGAGTACAGATACGCAGTATTTT
>TRBV7-6|TRBJ2-1|NA|NA
CASSEDSANEQFF
TGTGCCAGCAGCGAGGACTCAGCCAATGAGCAGTTCTTC